The present T cell receptor beta chain was sequenced within a study of radiotherapy plus CTLA-4 blockade in lung cancer. The germline CDR1 and CDR2 sequences are LNHNV and YYDKDF (reference sequence). V was pared by 1 base and J by 3 bases, with 10 bases between. The CDR3 runs to 14 residues. The data were produced by immunoSEQ multiplex PCR, yet TCRdb's version contains in-frame clones alone and is incomplete. The repertoire consists of roughly 88,000 clones, with 83% occurring once and the leading ten covering over 0.75%. This clone was picked up one time. The V gene is TRBV15, the J gene TRBJ2-7; D uncertain. The source is a human donor with non-small cell lung cancer who had stable disease on radiotherapy plus ipilimumab. Specimen: peripheral blood, collected from a patient treated with radiotherapy plus ipilimumab. CDR3: CATSRGKQGYEQYF. In DNA, the CDR3 is TGTGCCACCAGCAGAGGGAAACAAGGCTACGAGCAGTACTTC.